Each of the 11 T cell receptor beta chains below was sequenced from the same sample in a study of identical twins. Each CDR3 protein is one row after TCRdb ran MiXCR on the 5' RACE reads. The sample records about 200,000 distinct CDR3 sequences, roughly 7.1% being singletons. In addition, the sample was reused for a study of T cells expressing NK-cell markers.

Material for sequencing was CD8+ T cells sorted from blood. The receptor source for this set is a young woman in good health.

This chain uses TRBV6-5 with TRBJ1-1; D perhaps matches TRBD1 (5 bases). CDR3 length: 14 residues. Germline loops: CDR1 MNHEY, CDR2 SVGAGI. Trimming stripped 5 bases from V and 3 bases from J, with 13 bases between. The CDR3 sequence is CASSLPGSDTEAFF. CDR3 coding DNA: TGTGCCAGCAGTCTACCAGGGTCGGACACTGAAGCTTTCTTT.

This clonotype has more than one count but fewer than ten. This chain uses TRBV9 with TRBJ2-3; D is unclear. This CDR3 region has 13 residues. The germline V and J ends were trimmed by 3 bases and 0 bases, with 5 bases remaining between them. Germline-derived CDR1 and CDR2 are SGDLS and YYNGEE. The CDR3 protein is CASSGFSTDTQYF. The CDR3, as DNA: TGTGCCAGCAGCGGATTTAGCACAGATACGCAGTATTTT.

This chain connects TRBV10-2 to TRBJ2-7; D gene uncertain. Germline V lookup: CDR1 WSHSY, CDR2 SAAADI. The CDR3 is made up of 14 amino acids. Deletions cut 4 bases from V and 2 bases from J, with 12 bases between. The CDR3 sequence is CASSVRVPTYEQYF. The CDR3 DNA is TGCGCCAGCAGTGTAAGGGTGCCGACCTACGAGCAGTACTTC.

This clonotype turned up a few times. The chain carries TRBV7-9 and TRBJ2-1; D not certain. Germline V gene lookup returns CDR1 SEHNR and CDR2 FQNEAQ (reference sequence). This CDR3 region has 12 residues. Trimming left V 5 bases short and J 9 bases short, with 11 bases between. The CDR3 region has the DNA TGTGCCAGCAGCCCCTTTAGTGGTGAGCAGTTCTTC. This gives the protein CASSPFSGEQFF.

There are many counts of this clonotype. This chain connects TRBV27 to TRBJ2-7; D may be TRBD1 or TRBD2 (6 bases each). Looked up from germline, CDR1 is MNHEY and CDR2 is SMNVEV (reference sequence). The V end was cut by 6 bases, the J end by 0 bases, with 15 bases between. The CDR3 is 15 residues long. CDR3 residues: CASRTRGGSSYEQYF. For the CDR3, the DNA is TGTGCCAGCAGAACCCGAGGGGGGTCCTCCTACGAGCAGTACTTC.

The V and J genes are TRBV12-3 or TRBV12-4 and TRBJ2-2; TRBD1 aligns across 9 bases. The CDR3 extends over 14 amino acids. Trimming took 6 bases from V and 7 from J; bases not matched to a gene: 6. CDR3 DNA sequence: TGTGCCAGCAGAACAGGGGGCTCTGGCGGGGAGCTGTTTTTT. Translated: CASRTGGSGGELFF.

In its sample, this clonotype was seen many times. The chain couples TRBV6-1 to TRBJ2-5; the D gene is possibly TRBD2 (6 bases). Germline V lookup: CDR1 MNHNS, CDR2 SASEGT. The CDR3 is 14 residues long. Trimming pared 10 bases from V and 3 bases from J, leaving 18 bases between. CDR3 protein: CANLRLVCKETQYF. The CDR3 DNA reads as TGTGCCAACCTACGACTAGTCTGTAAAGAGACCCAGTACTTC.

At least ten counts were recorded for this clonotype. This chain links TRBV12-3 or TRBV12-4 with TRBJ1-2; D unresolved. V gave up 0 bases and J gave up 5 bases, with 4 bases separating them. This CDR3 comprises 12 residues. The CDR3 protein is CASSLAVYGYTF. The CDR3 coding sequence is TGTGCCAGCAGTTTAGCAGTGTATGGCTACACCTTC.

This clonotype was recorded at least ten times. The V and J genes are TRBV6-1 and TRBJ2-5; D may match TRBD1 or TRBD2 (5 bases each). The germline gives CDR1 MNHNS, CDR2 SASEGT. V was trimmed by 6 bases and J by 1 base, leaving 24 bases between them. This CDR3 contains 18 residues. The CDR3 region is CASSHPKERGLCQETQYF. The CDR3 DNA reads TGTGCCAGCAGCCACCCTAAGGAGAGGGGCCTTTGCCAAGAGACCCAGTACTTC.

This clonotype has ten or more counts. The chain employs TRBV4-2 and TRBJ2-7, with a tentative D call TRBD2 (6 bases). CDR3 size: 17 residues. Per germline, CDR1 LGHNA and CDR2 YNFKEQ. Trimming cost V 4 bases and J 4 bases, with 23 bases left between them. The CDR3 is CASSLDPGGKVRYEQYF. DNA for the CDR3: TGTGCCAGCAGCCTAGATCCGGGCGGGAAGGTTCGGTACGAGCAGTACTTC.

This clonotype was observed a handful of times. The chain is built from TRBV2 and TRBJ2-2; tentative D call: TRBD2 (6 bases). This CDR3 is built from 14 residues. The germline V and J ends were trimmed by 10 bases and 2 bases, with 14 bases remaining between them. Per germline, CDR1 SNHLY and CDR2 FYNNEI. The CDR3 is CATFGTLNTGELFF. The DNA of the CDR3 is TGTGCCACCTTCGGGACTTTAAACACCGGGGAGCTGTTTTTT.